This T cell receptor beta chain appears in the sequencing data of a study of blood T cell repertoires in COVID-19. Study information: There were acute and convalescent COVID-19 samples, and they came from the United States, Italy and Spain. The analysed material was cDNA or gDNA that came from T cells, B-cell-depleted T cells, or PBMCs.

Germline CDR1 SGHNT, CDR2 YYREEE (reference sequence). Germline trimming cut 1 base from V and 5 bases from J; bases unmatched to any gene: 7. The CDR3 contains 15 residues. In the original workflow: The authors estimated nucleated cell counts from reference gene primer amplification. Clones were read by immunoSEQ multiplex PCR, and TCRdb kept only the in-frame ones, dropping some. That table supplies the V and J calls and clone size; D and trimming were determined from the DNA. The sample lists around 95,000 clones; over 75% were seen once. This clonotype was obtained from a man aged 45 to 65 with acute or convalescent COVID-19. Sample: peripheral blood. The rearrangement joins TRBV5-4 to TRBJ1-1; 8 positions agree with TRBD1. The CDR3 DNA reads TGTGCCAGCAGCTTGCCCAACAGGGGGAGGACTGAAGCTTTCTTT. Amino acids: CASSLPNRGRTEAFF.